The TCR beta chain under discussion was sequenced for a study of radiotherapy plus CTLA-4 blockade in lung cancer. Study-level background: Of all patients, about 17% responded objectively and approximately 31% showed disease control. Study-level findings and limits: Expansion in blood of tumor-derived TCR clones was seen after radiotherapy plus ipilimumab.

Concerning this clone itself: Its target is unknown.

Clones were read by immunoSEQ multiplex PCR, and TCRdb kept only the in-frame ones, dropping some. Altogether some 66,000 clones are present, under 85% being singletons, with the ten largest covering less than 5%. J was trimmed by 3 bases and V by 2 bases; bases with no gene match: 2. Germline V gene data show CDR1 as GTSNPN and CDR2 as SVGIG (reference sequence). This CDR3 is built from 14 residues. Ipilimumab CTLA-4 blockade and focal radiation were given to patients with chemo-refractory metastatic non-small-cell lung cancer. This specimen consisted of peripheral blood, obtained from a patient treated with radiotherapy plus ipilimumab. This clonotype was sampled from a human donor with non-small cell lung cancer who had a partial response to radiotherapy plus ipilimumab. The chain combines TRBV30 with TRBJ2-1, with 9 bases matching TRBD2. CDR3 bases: TGTGCCTGGAGTAAACTAGCGGGCTACAATGAGCAGTTCTTC. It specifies CAWSKLAGYNEQFF.